This T cell receptor beta chain appears in the sequencing data of a study of shared clonotypes between healthy human individuals (TCRdb year 2020). Background on the whole study: The cohort comprised a couple of women and a few men aged 18 to 49 years. Libraries were prepared and TCR repertoires were sequenced by different laboratories using diverse techniques, in order to increase sequencing depth and limit assay-specific biases. For each donor, CD4 naive and CD4 memory were each run on three plates, CD8 naive on two plates, and CD8 memory on one plate. Blood TCR repertoires of five healthy adults were deeply sequenced to estimate repertoire size and the extent of clonotype sharing between individuals. Per donor, leukapheresis produced somewhere between about 0.85 and 10 billion PBMCs.

Using the deep immunoSEQ assay, multiplex PCR amplified TCR CDR3 regions from genomic DNA. Extracted genomic DNA from each cell subset was distributed evenly across all wells of several immunoSEQ 96-well plates, and each plate was treated as a replicate. For sorted subsets, about 210 ng of genomic DNA, equivalent to some 30,000 T cell genomes, went into each replicate PCR. Purified libraries were quantified with a Qubit 3.0 fluorometer, sized on a Bioanalyzer 2100, and re-quantified with the KAPA Library Quantification kit. Every immunoSEQ 96-well plate was sequenced on a separate single-read 150-cycle Illumina NextSeq 550 flow cell. On the study's bioinformatics: Because the immunoSEQ output held only junctional sequences and lacked quality scores, the filtering could not match the filtering applied to full-length reads. To assign V/J genes and CDR3, sequences were annotated against IMGT germline references using PyIR, a Python wrapper for IgBLAST v1.9. Reads with weak V/J assignments (E-value above 1e-6), missing CDR3, stop codons, out-of-frame junctions, or ambiguous translated residues were removed. V3J clonotypes were defined as sequences sharing an identical inferred V gene, J gene, and CDR3 amino acid sequence. To compute the percentage overlap between repertoires, the number of shared unique clonotypes was divided by the size of the smaller repertoire. Richness of each repertoire was evaluated using RTK rarefaction, the Chao1 estimator, and Recon v2.1 estimates of unobserved clonotypes. OLGA was used to compute generation probabilities for all TCRbeta clonotypes that the gDNA method yielded from a handful of donors. Held by TCRdb, this immuneACCESS table contains in-frame sequences only and omits some clones. Under half of the omission traces to an unresolved V gene where checked; the cause of the rest is unknown. Clonal size and the V and J genes are those of that table, whereas D and trimming came from the DNA. A total of about 2.4 million clones appear in this sample, approximately 92% of them only once. Jointly, the top ten make up about 0.13% of the sample.

On the study overall, not on this receptor specifically: Sampling was restricted to blood, and TCR repertoires in tissue are likely to differ from TCR repertoires in blood. About 5% of naive CD4, roughly 3.5% of naive CD8, approximately 2.2% of memory CD4, and about 0.4% of memory CD8 clonotypes were shared across four donors. Higher generation probabilities were observed for clonotypes shared by all four sorted-subset donors than for non-shared clonotypes. Pairwise subsampling indicated that sequencing depth was expected to affect the degree of clonotype sharing among donors. Even with the large sequencing depth, rarefaction of the sorted-subset datasets indicated that sequencing was incomplete. Naive subsets generally had larger estimated clonotype richness than memory subsets did. The small number of donors limited the genetic and exposure-history diversity represented.

Donors were healthy HIV-negative adults with no recently reported acute infections or vaccinations. All donors were Caucasian adults living in Nashville, Tennessee, USA. Magnetic negative selection was used to enrich CD4+ T cells, after which naive cells were positively selected on CD45RA and the negative fraction became the memory subset. After blood collection by leukapheresis, PBMCs were isolated using Ficoll-Histopaque density gradient centrifugation and then cryopreserved in the vapor phase of liquid nitrogen. Analytical flow cytometry was used to check the purity and quantity of each magnetically sorted T cell population. Genomic DNA was isolated from every sorted fraction and measured by UV absorbance on a Nanodrop 2000c. Points on this clone: Its antigen is still unknown. No qualities accompany the bases; no much larger clone lies one base away.

V is trimmed back by 8 bases and J by 3 bases, and the junction contains 11 bases that no gene match accounts for. Spanning cysteine to phenylalanine, the CDR3 consists of 16 amino acids. Of all the DNA, just the CDR3 is kept, 48 bases in frame from base 1. The germline V gene encodes CDR1 MRHNA and CDR2 SNTAGT. The sequence came from a man in his late teens or twenties in good health. The sequenced material came from naive CD4+ T cells sorted from blood. The cell subset or site label for this specimen denotes: CD45RA+ positively selected. The rearranged chain carries TRBV6-4 and TRBJ2-7, with TRBD2 matching 12 junction bases. The DNA sequence is as follows: TGTGCCAGCGGTTATCCCGGGACTAGCGGGCGCTACGAGCAGTACTTC. It encodes CASGYPGTSGRYEQYF.